Listed below are T cell receptor beta chains from one sample, sequenced in a study of T-cell memory formation after mild COVID-19. MiXCR, run by TCRdb on the 5' RACE reads, gives a single entry per CDR3 protein. The sample holds 550,000 to 600,000 distinct CDR3 sequences; roughly 17% are singletons and the top ten take about 7.4%. Material for sequencing was PBMCs or a T cell subset sorted from them (not recorded which). The receptors were sampled from an adult woman who had mild COVID-19 (a few samples of this study predate the infection). Cell type and time point are not known. CDR3s include the opening cysteine and the closing phenylalanine or tryptophan. D genes are given only for firm matches. For some rows the clone size is stated as once, few or many, or as a class when expanded; others skip it.

TRBV20-1	NA	TRBJ2-3	few	TGCAGTGCTAGACTGAGGGAAAATACGCAGTATTTT	CSARLRENTQYF
TRBV29-1	NA	TRBJ1-1	NA	TGCAGCGCCAGAGCAGGGGCGCTGAACACTGAAGCTTTCTTT	CSARAGALNTEAFF
TRBV7-2	TRBD1	TRBJ2-5	NA	TGTGCCAGCAGCTTGGGACAGATGAGGGAGACCCAGTACTTC	CASSLGQMRETQYF
TRBV10-3	NA	TRBJ2-5	NA	TGTGCCATCAGTGAGATGCTGCAAGAGACCCAGTACTTC	CAISEMLQETQYF
TRBV5-1	NA	TRBJ2-7	few	TGCGCCAGCAGCTTGTGGGCCTTGCCCTCCTACGAGCAGTACTTC	CASSLWALPSYEQYF
TRBV30	NA	TRBJ2-1	NA	TGTGCCTGGAGTGTGCTGGCGGGAACCTACAATGAGCAGTTCTTC	CAWSVLAGTYNEQFF
TRBV15	TRBD2	TRBJ2-3	many	TGTGCCACCAGCAGGGGCTCTAGCGGAGTGGGCGATACGCAGTATTTT	CATSRGSSGVGDTQYF
TRBV12-3/TRBV12-4	TRBD1	TRBJ2-2	many	TGTGCCAGCAGCCGGACAGGACGGGTGACCGGGGAGCTGTTTTTT	CASSRTGRVTGELFF
TRBV27	TRBD2	TRBJ2-3	few	TGTGCCAGCAGTCCGCTCTTAGAGGTCTTACGGGGGGGCCCAGATACGCAGTATTTT	CASSPLLEVLRGGPDTQYF
TRBV11-2	TRBD2	TRBJ2-7	NA	TGTGCCAGCAGCTTAGCCCTACCGGGTAGCGGGCTTTCCGAGCAGTACTTC	CASSLALPGSGLSEQYF
TRBV29-1	NA	TRBJ1-2	many	TGCAGCGTTGATCAAAACTATGGCTACACCTTC	CSVDQNYGYTF
TRBV19	TRBD2	TRBJ2-2	few	TGTGCCAGTACGGATAATAGCGGGAGGACCGGGGAGCTGTTTTTT	CASTDNSGRTGELFF
TRBV27	TRBD1	TRBJ2-6	NA	TGTGCCAGCAGTTCCACGACAGGGGTTGGTGCCAACGTCCTGACTTTC	CASSSTTGVGANVLTF
TRBV24-1	TRBD1	TRBJ2-1	few	TGTGCCACCAGTGATTCCCCGGGACAGGGTTTGTATGAGCAGTTCTTC	CATSDSPGQGLYEQFF
TRBV4-1	TRBD1	TRBJ2-7	many	TGCGCCAGCAGCCGAGGGACAGGGGGCTCCTACGAGCAGTACTTC	CASSRGTGGSYEQYF
TRBV4-3	TRBD2	TRBJ2-1	NA	TGCGCCAGCAGCCACCACTTCCTAGCGGGAGGGCCTAATGAGCAGTTCTTC	CASSHHFLAGGPNEQFF
TRBV9	NA	TRBJ2-3	NA	TGTGCCAGCAGCGTAGAGGAAGGAACGCAGTATTTT	CASSVEEGTQYF
TRBV7-2	TRBD2	TRBJ2-1	NA	TGTGCCAGCAGACAAAGCGGGGGGCTCTACAATGAGCAGTTCTTC	CASRQSGGLYNEQFF
TRBV20-1	NA	TRBJ1-5	few	TGCAGTGCTAGAGTCCCTTATAGCAATCAGCCCCAGCATTTT	CSARVPYSNQPQHF
TRBV27	NA	TRBJ2-7	NA	TGTGCCAGCAGTTTTATCGGTGGGCAGGCCCACGAGCAGTACTTC	CASSFIGGQAHEQYF